This passage covers 8 T cell receptor beta chains from one sample sequenced in a study of regulatory T cells in long-lasting Graves disease. The time point was: persistent/refractory GD, antithyroid drugs over 5 years with positive TRAb. RNA extracted from PBMCs served as the sequencing template. Relying on iRepertoire HTBI primers and Arm-PCR of CDR3 regions, the team built TCR beta libraries. Each CDR3 protein gets one entry after TCRdb re-called the multiplex PCR reads with MiXCR. The repertoire includes around 340,000 distinct CDR3 sequences, 20% of them detected once, and less than 35% sits in the top ten. The source material was peripheral blood mononuclear cells (PBMCs), sampled when the disease was refractory, from a patient treated with antithyroid drugs. Receptors were obtained from a female donor with Graves disease.

This chain uses TRBV11-2 with TRBJ2-5; the match to TRBD1 covers 7 bases. Germline V lookup: CDR1 SGHAT, CDR2 FQNNGV. V trimming: 6 bases; J trimming: 7 bases; junction bases outside the gene matches: 14. This CDR3 is 15 amino acids long. CDR3 nucleotides: TGTGCCAGCAGTCTCACGGGGACAGACTTTGGGACCCAGTACTTC. Protein: CASSLTGTDFGTQYF.

This rearrangement joins TRBV4-1 to TRBJ2-5, with 14 bases lining up with TRBD2. Losses at the gene ends were 4 bases for V and 2 bases for J; bases not matched to a gene: 6. The length of the CDR3 is 17 residues. CDR1 is MGHRA, CDR2 YSYEKL, per germline. The CDR3 region is CASSPGLAGVQQETQYF. In DNA, the CDR3 is TGCGCCAGCAGCCCGGGACTAGCGGGAGTACAGCAAGAGACCCAGTACTTC.

The chain couples TRBV7-2 to TRBJ2-7; tentatively, D is TRBD2 (5 bases). V was cut by 4 bases and J by 4 bases, with 17 bases left in between. The germline V gene encodes CDR1 SGHTA and CDR2 FQGNSA. CDR3 length equals 15 residues. CDR3 protein: CASSSPLGLGYEQYF. The CDR3 nucleotides read TGTGCCAGCAGCTCCCCACTAGGGCTAGGTTACGAGCAGTACTTC.

The chain employs TRBV29-1 and TRBJ1-2, with 11 positions matching TRBD1. Germline V gives CDR1 SQVTM, CDR2 ANQGSEA. This CDR3 is built from 14 residues. The junction had 8 bases not matched to a gene; V was cut back by 4 bases and J by 7 bases. The CDR3 nucleotides read TGCAGCGTTGGTTGGACAGGGGGCTTGGTTGGCTACACCTTC. Protein product: CSVGWTGGLVGYTF.

As to this clonotype: A much larger clone differs by one base, so this may be a read error. The J gene is TRBJ2-2, the V gene TRBV7-2; 13 bases fit TRBD2. CDR1 is SGHTA and CDR2 is FQGNSA in the germline V gene. CDR3 length equals 15 residues. CDR3 sequence reads: CSSSFGTSGNGELFF. The DNA of the CDR3 is TGTTCCAGCAGCTTCGGGACTAGCGGGAACGGGGAGCTGTTTTTT.

This clonotype has just a few counts. The chain is built from TRBV10-3 and TRBJ2-7; TRBD2 is a possible D gene (5 bases). The V and J ends lost 0 bases and 1 base respectively, with 10 bases between them. CDR3 length: 15 amino acids. In germline, CDR1 is ENHRY, CDR2 SYGVKD. CDR3 DNA sequence: TGTGCCATCAGTGAGTCGGGGAGCAGGTCCTACGAGCAGTACTTC. Its translation is CAISESGSRSYEQYF.

The table lists this clonotype with many counts. V and J are TRBV15 and TRBJ1-2; D remains unclear. This CDR3 has 15 residues. V dropped 1 base and J dropped 5 bases, with 14 bases sitting between them. CDR1 is LNHNV and CDR2 is YYDKDF in the germline V gene (reference sequence). The CDR3 DNA follows: TGTGCCACCAGCAGAGGCACAGATGTAAGATATGGCTACACCTTC. This encodes CATSRGTDVRYGYTF.

This clonotype was found many times. This chain uses TRBV5-1 with TRBJ2-2; D uncertain. V lost 3 bases, J lost 1 base, and 13 bases lay in between. CDR1 SGHRS and CDR2 YFSETQ come from the germline V gene. The CDR3 runs 16 residues. For the CDR3, the DNA is TGCGCCAGCAGCTCGCAACCTTTAGGGAACACCGGGGAGCTGTTTTTT. Translation gives CASSSQPLGNTGELFF.